This T cell receptor beta chain was found in a study of cytomegalovirus exposure and HLA in healthy donors. Study context: Counted in an early data release were some 81 million unique TCRs from HLA-typed donors.

In germline, CDR1 is MNHEY, CDR2 SMNVEV (reference sequence). The length of the CDR3 is 15 residues. The primer mix had 60 Vbeta and 13 Jbeta primers. Sequencing used immunoSEQ multiplex PCR; TCRdb keeps in-frame clones, though not all of them. The sample includes 100,000 to 150,000 clones, approximately 69% of them seen just once. Turning to this clone: What it binds is not known. One junction end does not reproduce the germline sequence, and a read error may be involved.

Study outcomes and limitations: In a later analysis, the majority of CMV-associated beta chains seemingly showed HLA restriction. In vitro testing confirmed a few CMV-associated chains as specific for CMV antigens. Reportedly, fewer N-insertions than the approximately 680-donor mean appeared in an Asian-associated ancestry cluster in a later analysis.

The receptor was isolated from a man aged 35 to 55 in good health and CMV-seropositive. The V and J genes are TRBV27 and TRBJ2-5; 8 bases are shared with TRBD1. Sequenced: PBMCs. In nucleotides, the CDR3 is TGTGCCAGCAGATGGCAGGGGGCGGCCCAAGGGACCCAGTACTTC. It is translated as CASRWQGAAQGTQYF.